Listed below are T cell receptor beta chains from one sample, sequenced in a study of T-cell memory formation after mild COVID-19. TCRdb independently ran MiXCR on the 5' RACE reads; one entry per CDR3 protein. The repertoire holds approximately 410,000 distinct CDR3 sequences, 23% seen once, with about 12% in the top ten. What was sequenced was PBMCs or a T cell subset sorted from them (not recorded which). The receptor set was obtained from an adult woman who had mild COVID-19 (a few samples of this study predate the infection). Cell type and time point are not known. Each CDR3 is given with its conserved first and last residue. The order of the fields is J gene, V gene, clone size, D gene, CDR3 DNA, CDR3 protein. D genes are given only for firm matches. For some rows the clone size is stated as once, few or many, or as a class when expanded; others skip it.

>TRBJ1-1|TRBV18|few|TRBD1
TGTGCCAGCTCACCGGGACAGGGGGGTTCGAACACTGAAGCTTTCTTT
CASSPGQGGSNTEAFF
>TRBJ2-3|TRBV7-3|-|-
TGTGCCAGCAGCTTAAAGCCTAGCACAGATACGCAGTATTTT
CASSLKPSTDTQYF
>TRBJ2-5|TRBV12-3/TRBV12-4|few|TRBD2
TGTGCCAGCAGCTTTAGCGGGGGGGCCCATGAGACCCAGTACTTC
CASSFSGGAHETQYF
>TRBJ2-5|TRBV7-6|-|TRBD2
TGTGCCAGCAGCCCAAGAGCGGGATTCGGGGAGACCCAGTACTTC
CASSPRAGFGETQYF
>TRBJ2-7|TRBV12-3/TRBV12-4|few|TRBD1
TGTGCCAGCAGCGACTCCGGGACAGCAGCCCACGAGCAGTACTTC
CASSDSGTAAHEQYF
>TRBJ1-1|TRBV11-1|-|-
TGTGCCAGCAGCCGAGGGACGTGGAACACTGAAGCTTTCTTT
CASSRGTWNTEAFF
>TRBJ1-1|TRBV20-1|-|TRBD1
TGCAGTGCCCCACTATTGACAGGGGAAGGACCCACTGAAGCTTTCTTT
CSAPLLTGEGPTEAFF
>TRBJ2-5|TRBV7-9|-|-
TGTGCCGATTCGACAGAAAACCAAGAGACCCAGTACTTC
CADSTENQETQYF
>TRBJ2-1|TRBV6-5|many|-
TGTGCCAGCCGAGGAGCTAGCGCGGGTGAGCAGTTCTTC
CASRGASAGEQFF
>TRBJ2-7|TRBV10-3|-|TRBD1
TGTGCCATCAGTCCACAGGGGGCCCCTTTGTTTGAGCAGTACTTC
CAISPQGAPLFEQYF
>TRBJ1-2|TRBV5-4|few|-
TGTGCCAGCAGCCCCTCAACAGCTAACTATGGCTACACCTTC
CASSPSTANYGYTF
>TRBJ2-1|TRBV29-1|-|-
TGCAGCGTTGTCCCCTCTTGGGATGAGCAGTTCTTC
CSVVPSWDEQFF
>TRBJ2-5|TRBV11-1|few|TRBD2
TGTGCCAGCAGCTTAGCCGAGGGTAGCGGGGGGGCGGGAGAGACCCAGTACTTC
CASSLAEGSGGAGETQYF
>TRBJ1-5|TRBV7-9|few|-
TGTGCCAGCAGCACCGACATCTCGCCCAGAGGTCAGCCCCAGCATTTT
CASSTDISPRGQPQHF
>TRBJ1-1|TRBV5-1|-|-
TGCGCCAGCAGCGAGTTTCAGAACACTGAAGCTTTCTTT
CASSEFQNTEAFF